These T cell receptor beta chains were read from a single sample in a study of technical replicates of blood from a few donors. Clones were sequenced by immunoSEQ multiplex PCR, and TCRdb holds only the in-frame ones, with some missing. The sample gives 70,000 to 75,000 clones, 85% to 95% of which show up once; 0.2% to 0.3% is in the top ten. Sequencing input: T cells isolated from PBMCs. Every receptor here comes from a human donor in good health. Both conserved end residues are part of each CDR3. The D gene is left open where the match is weak. Clone sizes are given selectively: once, few, many, or a class where the clone is expanded.

V	J	D	size	DNA	CDR3
TRBV19	TRBJ1-5	NA	NA	TGTGCCAGTAGTATCCTCCCAGGGCCCGCGCATTTT	CASSILPGPAHF
TRBV7-6	TRBJ1-1	NA	NA	TGTGCCAGCAGCAAGCAAGAGAGGACTGAAGCTTTCTTT	CASSKQERTEAFF
TRBV5-1	TRBJ2-4	TRBD2	once	TGCGCCAGCAGCTTGGCCCATGCGGGAGGTGGTTGGGCCAAAAACATTCAGTACTTC	CASSLAHAGGGWAKNIQYF
TRBV7-9	TRBJ1-1	TRBD1	NA	TGTGCCAGCAGCTGGGACAGCGATAACACTGAAGCTTTCTTT	CASSWDSDNTEAFF
TRBV28	TRBJ1-6	TRBD1	NA	TGTGCCAGCAGTTTGCCAGGGGGCAATTCACCCCTCCACTTT	CASSLPGGNSPLHF
TRBV27	TRBJ1-6	TRBD1	NA	TGTGCCAGCAGCCACGGACAGGGTCTCAATTCACCCCTCCACTTT	CASSHGQGLNSPLHF
TRBV12-5	TRBJ2-2	TRBD2	NA	TGTGCTAGTGGTTCCCTAGCGGGGTGGAACACCGGGGAGCTGTTTTTT	CASGSLAGWNTGELFF
TRBV9	TRBJ2-1	NA	NA	TGTGCCAGCAGCGGAGGACTGGCGGGTGAGCAGTTCTTC	CASSGGLAGEQFF
TRBV19	TRBJ2-7	NA	NA	TGTGCCAGTAGTCAGTCGGCCGGGTCCTACGAGCAGTACTTC	CASSQSAGSYEQYF
TRBV27	TRBJ1-2	NA	NA	TGTGCCAGCTGGGGCGTTCGTGGCTACACCTTC	CASWGVRGYTF
TRBV7-2	TRBJ1-1	NA	NA	TGTGCCAGCAGCTTAGCGAGGGATGAGGGGACAATGAACACTGAAGCTTTCTTT	CASSLARDEGTMNTEAFF
TRBV27	TRBJ2-7	TRBD1	NA	TGTGCCAGCAGTCCCTGGACAGGGTTCAACGAGCAGTACTTC	CASSPWTGFNEQYF
TRBV4-1	TRBJ2-7	TRBD2	few	TGCGCCAGCAGCCAGGCCGGACTAGCGTCTCCCTACGAGCAGTACTTC	CASSQAGLASPYEQYF
TRBV2	TRBJ2-2	NA	NA	TGTGCCAGCATACAGGGTAACACCGGGGAGCTGTTTTTT	CASIQGNTGELFF
TRBV28	TRBJ2-3	TRBD2	NA	TGTGCCAGCAGTTCAACTAGCGACAGCACAGATACGCAGTATTTT	CASSSTSDSTDTQYF
TRBV28	TRBJ1-2	NA	NA	TGTGCCAGCAGTTTCGGGGTTAACTATGGCTACACCTTC	CASSFGVNYGYTF
TRBV7-9	TRBJ2-7	NA	once	TGTGCCAGCAGCTTTGGAGATGGCGAGCAGTACTTC	CASSFGDGEQYF
TRBV19	TRBJ2-2	NA	NA	TGTGCCAGTAGTAGTAGTTCGACACCCAACACCGGGGAGCTGTTTTTT	CASSSSSTPNTGELFF
TRBV11-3	TRBJ2-1	NA	NA	TGTGCCAGCAGCTTAGATCACAGGGAAGGTGAGCAGTTCTTC	CASSLDHREGEQFF
TRBV6-5	TRBJ2-1	TRBD1	NA	TGTGCCAGCAGTTACGCCGGGACAGCCCGCAATGAGCAGTTCTTC	CASSYAGTARNEQFF
TRBV23-1	TRBJ1-2	NA	NA	TGCGCCAGCAGTCAAAACAGAAACTATGGCTACACCTTC	CASSQNRNYGYTF
TRBV19	TRBJ1-5	NA	NA	TGTGCCAGTAGTATATCGGGATATAGCAATCAGCCCCAGCATTTT	CASSISGYSNQPQHF
TRBV28	TRBJ2-3	TRBD1	NA	TGTGCCAGCAGTAGGGACAGGGTGACAGATACGCAGTATTTT	CASSRDRVTDTQYF
TRBV6-1	TRBJ2-3	NA	NA	TGTGCCAGCCAGCTGAGGGGGGGCATGGAAGATACGCAGTATTTT	CASQLRGGMEDTQYF
TRBV14	TRBJ1-1	NA	NA	TGTGCCAGCAGCCAAGACGCCTATGAATGGGGGCTGGGGACTGAAGCTTTCTTT	CASSQDAYEWGLGTEAFF
TRBV30	TRBJ1-1	NA	NA	TGTGCCTGGACGGGGGGAGTTCTCATGAACACTGAAGCTTTCTTT	CAWTGGVLMNTEAFF
TRBV5-4	TRBJ2-7	NA	NA	TGTGCCAGCAGCTCGGCTTCTAGACGCTACGAGCAGTACTTC	CASSSASRRYEQYF
TRBV4-1	TRBJ1-3	TRBD1	once	TGCGCCAGCAGCCAAACCATCGGACAGGGGGTAGGGCAATCTGGAAACACCATATATTTT	CASSQTIGQGVGQSGNTIYF
TRBV25-1	TRBJ2-2	NA	NA	TGTGCCAGCAGTGAATCTGGGGCCATCGCCGGGGAGCTGTTTTTT	CASSESGAIAGELFF
TRBV20-1	TRBJ1-1	NA	NA	TGCAGTGCCCAGACCGGGACTGAAGCTTTCTTT	CSAQTGTEAFF
TRBV5-1	TRBJ1-2	TRBD1	NA	TGCGCCAGCAGCTTGGGGGGACAGACCTATGGCTACACCTTC	CASSLGGQTYGYTF
TRBV28	TRBJ2-3	NA	NA	TGTGCCAGCAGTCCCCTTGTCGGGAGTCGTACAGATACGCAGTATTTT	CASSPLVGSRTDTQYF
TRBV19	TRBJ2-2	TRBD2	NA	TGTGCCACCACCGCGGGACGGGAGGGCCGGGAGCTGTTTTTT	CATTAGREGRELFF
TRBV10-3	TRBJ2-1	NA	NA	TGTGCCATCGGATCAGGGGACCGCTCCTACAATGAGCAGTTCTTC	CAIGSGDRSYNEQFF
TRBV5-1	TRBJ2-3	NA	NA	TGCGCCAGCAGCTCGGGGGATAGCAGCACAGATACGCAGTATTTT	CASSSGDSSTDTQYF
TRBV27	TRBJ2-1	NA	NA	TGTGCCAGCAGTCCCCCTGACAGCTCCTACAATGAGCAGTTCTTC	CASSPPDSSYNEQFF
TRBV5-1	TRBJ2-5	TRBD2	NA	TGCGCCAGCAGCTTGGGGGGACTAGCGGGACCCGAAGAGACCCAGTACTTC	CASSLGGLAGPEETQYF
TRBV14	TRBJ1-2	NA	NA	TGTGCCAGCAGCCACTCTAGACAGGCCAACTATGGCTACACCTTC	CASSHSRQANYGYTF
TRBV6-4	TRBJ1-1	NA	NA	TGTGCCACCAAAGTGGGGCCGGGCACTGAAGCTTTCTTT	CATKVGPGTEAFF
TRBV5-1	TRBJ1-4	NA	NA	TGCGCCAGCAGCTTGGTACCAGGGCAGTACAATGAAAAACTGTTTTTT	CASSLVPGQYNEKLFF
TRBV6-1	TRBJ2-7	TRBD2	once	TGTGCCAGCAGGACTAGCGGGAGCTCCTACGAGCAGTACTTC	CASRTSGSSYEQYF